This entry concerns a single T cell receptor (beta chain). The target of this receptor is not known. Base qualities were left out, and no much larger clone turns up one base away. This entry is derived from a study of blood T cell repertoires in COVID-19 (dated by TCRdb to 2020 to 2021). For the wider study: Samples covering the acute and convalescent phases of COVID-19 were provided by collaborators in the United States, Italy and Spain. The prospective study material was composed of cDNA or gDNA derived from T cells, B-cell-depleted T cells, or PBMCs. The dataset comprised deeply sampled blood TCRbeta repertoires from subjects exposed to, actively infected with, or recovered from COVID-19. The repertoires were made available in a free public database intended to serve as a resource for research on the immune response to SARS-CoV-2. The samples were drawn from the first 160 participants of the ongoing ImmuneRACE study and from 1,254 subjects provided by 6 global collaborators. Nearly every sample came with metadata listing a de-identified subject ID, COVID-19 status, age in years and sex. Where HLA class I and class II types were available, the types were taken from metadata supplied by the sample provider, not from assay-based typing. Summary of the overall study and its limitations: The quantity of clinical and demographic metadata differed by source and by participant and was supplied without curation.

TCRbeta CDR3 regions were amplified from genomic DNA by means of the immunoSEQ Assay, a bias-controlled multiplex PCR. The study's own analysis went as follows. The number of nucleated cells in each sample was estimated from the amplification of reference gene primers within the assay. To quantify the absolute abundance of each unique TCRbeta CDR3 rearrangement, sequence reads were collapsed and filtered. For each sample, productive Simpson clonality was calculated as the square root of Simpson's diversity index over productive rearrangements. TCRdb took over this immuneACCESS table, retaining in-frame rearrangements with V and J assigned. Such tables are incomplete; in checked studies, under half of the missing clones stem from an unresolved V gene, and the remainder is unexplained. V and J calls and clone size are given by that table; D and trimming were obtained from the DNA. The sample table contains roughly 100,000 clones; only one count was recorded for approximately 92% of them. The top ten clones comprise roughly 4.3% of the sample.

The collaborating institutions used their own protocols to collect whole blood in K2EDTA tubes. For TCRbeta analysis, collaborators shipped samples in one of three forms: frozen whole blood, isolated PBMCs, or DNA extracted from either of those sample types. Germline trimming amounts to 3 bases on V and 4 bases on J, with 3 as the count of junction bases outside the gene matches. Sequences SGDLS (CDR1) and YYNGEE (CDR2) are obtained from the germline V gene. Spanning cysteine to phenylalanine, the CDR3 consists of 14 amino acids. Of all the DNA, just the CDR3 is kept, 42 bases in frame from base 1. In this chain, TRBV9 is recombined with TRBJ2-5, with 10 junctional bases fitting TRBD1. Sequenced: peripheral blood. The clonotype originates from a man between 18 and 35 years old with acute or convalescent COVID-19. The nucleotide sequence is given as TGTGCCAGCAGCGGACAGGGGGCGCGAGAGACCCAGTACTTC. Translated, this gives CASSGQGARETQYF.